A single sample is the source of the 21 T cell receptor beta chains below, sequenced in a study of blood T cell repertoires in COVID-19. Clones were read by immunoSEQ multiplex PCR, and TCRdb kept only the in-frame ones, dropping some. The sample shows roughly 100,000 clones, approximately 81% of them seen only once. The sequenced sample was peripheral blood. The receptors were sampled from a human donor in a cohort sampled during active COVID-19.

The chain employs TRBV7-2 and TRBJ2-1; 8 nucleotides agree with TRBD2. The CDR3 runs to 16 residues. J lost 4 bases, V lost 5 bases, and 10 bases had no gene match. Germline CDR1 is SGHTA and CDR2 is FQGNSA. The CDR3 nucleotides read TGTGCCAGCAGCCCGATAGCGGGGCAACATTACAATGAGCAGTTCTTC. The encoded protein is CASSPIAGQHYNEQFF.

J is TRBJ1-5 and V is TRBV12-1; the table's D call of TRBD1 was not tested on the DNA. TRBV12-1 is assigned pseudogene status. The CDR3 is 15 amino acids. CDR3 loop: CASSSGFRKGQPQHF. CDR3 in DNA: TGTGCCAGCAGCTCCGGGTTCCGAAAGGGGCAGCCCCAGCATTTT.

V is TRBV4-3 and J is TRBJ2-1, with no clear D. Trimming cost V 4 bases and J 0 bases, with 13 bases left between them. In germline, CDR1 is LGHNA, CDR2 YSLEER. This CDR3 contains 16 residues. CDR3 in amino acids: CASSPTRGASYNEQFF. CDR3 in DNA: TGCGCCAGCAGCCCGACCCGCGGAGCCTCCTACAATGAGCAGTTCTTC.

The rearrangement links TRBV6-2 or TRBV6-3 to TRBJ2-2; 14 bases fit TRBD2. Germline V gene data show CDR1 as MNHEY and CDR2 as SVGEGT. This CDR3 has 17 residues. V was pared by 7 bases and J by 6 bases, with 10 bases of the junction left unmatched. CDR3 protein: CASTPIRLAGGSGELFF. For the CDR3, the DNA is TGTGCCAGCACCCCGATCCGACTAGCGGGGGGGTCCGGGGAGCTGTTTTTT.

This clone was recorded only once. This rearrangement joins TRBV10-3 to TRBJ2-1, with D perhaps matching TRBD2 (6 bases). The CDR3 has 17 residues. V shed 5 bases and J shed 5 bases, with 22 bases lying between them. Per germline, CDR1 ENHRY and CDR2 SYGVKD. CDR3 nucleotides: TGTGCCATCAGTTCTCCGGCTGGGGCTAGCGCCGACAATGAGCAGTTCTTC. Translating gives CAISSPAGASADNEQFF.

This chain joins TRBV7-9 and TRBJ2-5, with 9 bases fitting TRBD1. The V segment lost 5 bases and the J segment 5 bases; nucleotides outside the gene matches: 6. The CDR3 spans 14 residues. CDR1 is SEHNR, CDR2 FQNEAQ, per germline (reference sequence). CDR3 residues: CASSGGQGTETQYF. DNA for the CDR3: TGTGCCAGCAGCGGGGGACAGGGTACCGAGACCCAGTACTTC.

The chain employs TRBV5-1 and TRBJ2-1, with 7 bases lining up with TRBD2. The CDR3 contains 13 residues. Per the germline V gene, CDR1 is SGHRS and CDR2 is YFSETQ. Trimming removed 6 bases from V and 7 bases from J; junction bases left unmatched: 7. The CDR3 loop is CASNGLVGNEQFF. The CDR3 nucleotides are TGCGCCAGCAACGGACTAGTAGGGAATGAGCAGTTCTTC.

This chain links TRBV5-1 with TRBJ2-6, with a possible D match to TRBD2 (5 bases). Germline V gene sequence: CDR1 SGHRS, CDR2 YFSETQ. V gave up 1 base and J gave up 0 bases, with 5 bases separating them. This CDR3 comprises 15 residues. CDR3 amino acids: CASSLRGSGANVLTF. Written as DNA, the CDR3 is TGCGCCAGCAGCTTGCGGGGCTCTGGGGCCAACGTCCTGACTTTC.

This rearrangement joins TRBV5-1 to TRBJ2-5; 10 bases map to TRBD2. V lost 2 bases and J lost 4; bases outside the gene matches: 5. The length of the CDR3 is 15 residues. CDR1 is SGHRS and CDR2 is YFSETQ in the germline V gene. This CDR3 reads CASSLSGGAGETQYF. CDR3 in DNA: TGCGCCAGCAGCTTAAGCGGGGGGGCCGGAGAGACCCAGTACTTC.

The chain uses TRBV28 and TRBJ1-5; 10 bases match TRBD1. Germline values: CDR1 MDHEN, CDR2 SYDVKM. The CDR3 has 18 residues. The J segment lost 0 bases and the V segment lost 2 bases, leaving 7 bases of the junction unmatched. CDR3 sequence reads: CASSLTGQGGYSNQPQHF. As DNA, the CDR3 is TGTGCCAGCAGTTTAACCGGACAGGGGGGCTATAGCAATCAGCCCCAGCATTTT.

This sequence joins TRBV6-4 and TRBJ2-7; TRBD1 agrees at 7 bases. V was clipped by 1 base and J by 2 bases; unmatched bases: 17. The CDR3 has 19 residues. Germline V gives CDR1 MRHNA, CDR2 SNTAGT. The CDR3 is CASSDCQRLTGTETYEQYF. CDR3 coding DNA: TGTGCCAGCAGTGACTGTCAAAGGCTAACCGGGACAGAGACCTACGAGCAGTACTTC.

The chain combines TRBV3-1 (or the pseudogene TRBV3-2) with TRBJ1-6; the D gene is possibly TRBD1 (5 bases). Germline CDR1 is LGHDT and CDR2 is YNNKEL (reference sequence). The CDR3 has 14 amino acids. V dropped 1 base and J dropped 9 bases, with 10 bases sitting between them. The CDR3 DNA follows: TGTGCCAGCAGCCAAGTTCGGGGGACTTCACCCCTCCACTTT. Amino acids: CASSQVRGTSPLHF.

This clone is a singleton in its sample. The rearrangement joins TRBV7-9 to TRBJ2-6, with D possibly TRBD1 on 5 matching bases. CDR3 length equals 16 residues. Germline V CDR1 and CDR2: SEHNR, FQNEAQ (reference sequence). Between the trimmed V and J ends, which lost 5 bases and 2 bases, there was a span of 13 bases. CDR3 sequence: CASSLVGRAGANVLTF. DNA for the CDR3: TGTGCCAGCAGCCTTGTTGGCAGGGCTGGGGCCAACGTCCTGACTTTC.

The chain recombines TRBV28 with TRBJ1-2; weak D call: TRBD1 (5 bases). The CDR3 extends over 14 amino acids. Germline V gene data show CDR1 as MDHEN and CDR2 as SYDVKM. The V end lost 6 bases, the J end lost 0 bases, and 11 bases lay between the germline ends. CDR3 in DNA: TGTGCCAGCAGAGAGCAGGGTGCTAACTATGGCTACACCTTC. Protein: CASREQGANYGYTF.

This rearrangement joins TRBV9 to TRBJ1-1; no firm D call. The CDR3 is 13 residues long. CDR1 is SGDLS, CDR2 YYNGEE, per germline. Trimming left V 0 bases short and J 0 bases short, with 3 bases between. CDR3 sequence: CASSVAMNTEAFF. The CDR3 DNA is TGTGCCAGCAGCGTAGCTATGAACACTGAAGCTTTCTTT.

V usage is TRBV7-6 and J usage is TRBJ1-1; TRBD1 agrees at 8 bases. There are 13 residues in the CDR3. The V and J ends lost 5 bases and 6 bases, in that order; junction bases with no gene match: 5. Germline loops: CDR1 SGHVS, CDR2 FNYEAQ. CDR3 in DNA: TGTGCCAGCAGCCCGGACAGGGTCGCTGAAGCTTTCTTT. Translated: CASSPDRVAEAFF.

V usage is TRBV11-1 and J usage is TRBJ1-1, with 9 bases matching TRBD1. Germline V gives CDR1 SGHAT, CDR2 FQDESV (reference sequence). J gave up 5 bases and V 5 bases, and 6 bases lay outside the gene matches. The CDR3 covers 14 residues. The CDR3 bases are TGTGCCAGCAGCCTACAGGGGGCTACGACTGAAGCTTTCTTT. Protein sequence: CASSLQGATTEAFF.

The CDR3 nucleotides read TGCAGCGTTGAAGTGGACAGTAACTACGAGCAGTACTTC. Amino acid sequence: CSVEVDSNYEQYF. This chain links TRBV29-1 with TRBJ2-7, with TRBD1 as a possible D gene (6 bases). CDR3 length: 13 amino acids. Trimming stripped 1 base from V and 3 bases from J, with 10 bases between. The germline CDR1 and CDR2 sequences are SQVTM and ANQGSEA.

The J gene is TRBJ1-4, the V gene TRBV9; maybe TRBD1 (6 bases). Germline CDR1 reads SGDLS; CDR2 reads YYNGEE. The V and J ends lost 3 bases and 8 bases respectively, with 14 bases between them. The CDR3 is made up of 14 amino acids. The CDR3, as DNA: TGTGCCAGCAGCGCCCGTTCGGGGGGCGAAAAACTGTTTTTT. This encodes CASSARSGGEKLFF.

This chain's CDR3 is CASSADGGNQPQHF. The CDR3 DNA reads as TGTGCCAGCTCAGCCGATGGAGGCAATCAGCCCCAGCATTTT. The chain has TRBV18 and TRBJ1-5, with D hard to call. CDR1 is KGHSH and CDR2 is LQKENI in the germline V gene. The CDR3 is 14 residues long. Trimming took off 5 bases at V and 2 bases at J, with 10 bases between the two ends.

This clone was observed a handful of times. The rearrangement uses TRBV9 and TRBJ1-3; tentatively, D is TRBD1 (5 bases). The CDR3 spans 15 residues. The germline V gene has CDR1 SGDLS and CDR2 YYNGEE. The V end lost 4 bases, the J end lost 0 bases, and 11 bases lay between the germline ends. The CDR3 is CASSPTGNSGNTIYF. The CDR3 nucleotides are TGTGCCAGCAGCCCAACAGGCAACTCTGGAAACACCATATATTTT.